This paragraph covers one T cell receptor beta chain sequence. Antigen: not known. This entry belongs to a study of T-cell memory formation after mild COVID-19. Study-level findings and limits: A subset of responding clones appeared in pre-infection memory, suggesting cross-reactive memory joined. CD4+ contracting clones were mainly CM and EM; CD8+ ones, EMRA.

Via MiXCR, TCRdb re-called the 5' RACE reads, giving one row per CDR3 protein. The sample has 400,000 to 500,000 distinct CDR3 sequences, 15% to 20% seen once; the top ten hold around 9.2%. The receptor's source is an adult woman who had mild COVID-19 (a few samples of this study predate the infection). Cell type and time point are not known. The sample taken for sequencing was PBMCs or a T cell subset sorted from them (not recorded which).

The CDR3 DNA reads TGTGCCAGCAGCCGGGGACTAGCGGGGGGTGATGACACGCAGTATTTT. Translating gives CASSRGLAGGDDTQYF. The chain is built from TRBV14 and TRBJ2-3, with 15 positions matching TRBD2. The V gene's germline CDR1 is SGHDN and CDR2 FVKESK. The trim removed 4 bases at V and 9 bases at J, leaving 8 bases unmatched. CDR3 length: 16 residues.